These 23 T cell receptor beta chains came from one sample sequenced in a study of blood T cell repertoires in COVID-19. The repertoire was sequenced with immunoSEQ multiplex PCR; TCRdb's copy has only in-frame clones and lacks some. The sample contains 300,000 to 350,000 clones, 85% to 90% of which appear only once. The source material was PBMCs or T cells enriched from blood (not recorded which). The receptors derive from a woman aged 25 to 39 who had been exposed to COVID-19.

This chain uses TRBV11-1 with TRBJ2-1; TRBD1 matches 9 bases. Germline V gives CDR1 SGHAT, CDR2 FQDESV (reference sequence). The CDR3 extends over 15 amino acids. V trimming: 6 bases; J trimming: 4 bases; junction bases outside the gene matches: 7. This CDR3 reads CASSYDRGGYNEQFF. In DNA form, the CDR3 reads TGTGCCAGCAGTTACGACAGGGGGGGATACAATGAGCAGTTCTTC.

This chain connects TRBV2 to TRBJ1-1; the D gene is possibly TRBD1 (6 bases). The CDR3 has 14 amino acids. Looked up from germline, CDR1 is SNHLY and CDR2 is FYNNEI. Deletions cut 6 bases from V and 1 base from J, with 12 bases between. The CDR3 sequence is CASRQGESNTEAFF. In nucleotides, the CDR3 is TGTGCCAGCAGACAGGGAGAATCGAACACTGAAGCTTTCTTT.

This clone was detected once. V usage is TRBV7-2 and J usage is TRBJ1-2, with 7 bases matching TRBD1. V shed 5 bases, J shed 8 bases, and the junction held 8 bases outside the gene matches. Germline-derived CDR1 and CDR2 are SGHTA and FQGNSA. This CDR3 has 13 amino acids. This chain's CDR3 is CASSSDRVRGYTF. The CDR3 region has the DNA TGTGCCAGCAGCAGCGACAGGGTGAGGGGCTACACCTTC.

As regards this clone: One junction end disagrees with the germline gene, perhaps due to a read error. The chain uses TRBV7-3 and TRBJ2-1; 11 bases agree with TRBD2. This CDR3 has 12 residues. CDR1 and CDR2 from the germline V gene are SGHTA and FQGTGA. The CDR3 loop is CASSPIAGGPIF. The DNA for the CDR3 is TGTGCCAGCAGCCCCATAGCGGGAGGGCCGATCTTC.

The chain has TRBV7-2 and TRBJ2-4, with 9 bases lining up with TRBD2. V was clipped by 2 bases and J by 8 bases; unmatched bases: 10. The CDR3 is made up of 16 amino acids. The germline V gene has CDR1 SGHTA and CDR2 FQGNSA. The CDR3 sequence is CASSLLSGSPWHIQYF. CDR3 bases: TGTGCCAGCAGCTTACTTAGCGGGAGTCCTTGGCACATTCAGTACTTC.

This clone was seen a single time. This rearrangement joins TRBV14 to TRBJ1-4, with D unclear. The germline CDR1 and CDR2 sequences are SGHDN and FVKESK. The CDR3 runs to 16 residues. Deletions cut 2 bases from V and 7 bases from J, with 17 bases between. The chain's CDR3 is CASSQNSGIEGEKLFF. CDR3 in DNA: TGTGCCAGCAGCCAAAACTCCGGGATCGAAGGTGAAAAACTGTTTTTT.

The chain couples TRBV9 to TRBJ1-1, with 7 bases lining up with TRBD1. This CDR3 is 14 amino acids long. CDR1 SGDLS and CDR2 YYNGEE come from the germline V gene. Trimming at V came to 0 bases and at J to 6 bases, leaving 5 bases not matched to a gene. The CDR3 loop is CASSVAQGGAEAFF. The CDR3 nucleotides are TGTGCCAGCAGCGTAGCTCAGGGGGGCGCTGAAGCTTTCTTT.

V gene TRBV27 combines with J gene TRBJ1-1; D call uncertain. The CDR3 loop spans 12 amino acids. Germline-derived CDR1 and CDR2 are MNHEY and SMNVEV (reference sequence). Trimming cost V 6 bases and J 5 bases, with 10 bases left between them. CDR3 sequence reads: CASRFGSTEAFF. The CDR3 nucleotides read TGTGCCAGCAGGTTTGGGAGTACTGAAGCTTTCTTT.

This sequence joins TRBV9 and TRBJ1-2; TRBD1 matches 9 bases. Unmatched junction bases numbered 4, after V lost 4 bases and J lost 3 bases. The CDR3 is 14 residues long. The germline V gene has CDR1 SGDLS and CDR2 YYNGEE. This CDR3 is CASSFRQGDYGYTF. CDR3 nucleotide sequence: TGTGCCAGCAGCTTCCGACAGGGGGACTATGGCTACACCTTC.

The V call is TRBV28, the J call TRBJ1-3; 10 bases align to TRBD1. Losses at the gene ends were 7 bases for V and 5 bases for J; bases not matched to a gene: 8. The CDR3 is made up of 15 amino acids. Per germline, CDR1 MDHEN and CDR2 SYDVKM. The CDR3 loop reads CASTEAGQGRNTIYF. CDR3 DNA: TGTGCCAGCACGGAGGCGGGACAGGGGCGAAACACCATATATTTT. The whole variable domain, filled in from reference TRBV28 and TRBJ1-3, reads DVKVTQSSRYLVKRTGEKVFLECVQDMDHENMFWYRQDPGLGLRLIYFSYDVKMKEKGDIPEGYSVSREKKERFSLILESASTNQTSMYLCASTEAGQGRNTIYFGEGSWLTVV.

In DNA, the CDR3 is TGTGCCAGCAGCCTAAGGGGCACTGAAGCTTTCTTT. It yields the protein CASSLRGTEAFF. The rearrangement uses TRBV3-1 (or the pseudogene TRBV3-2) and TRBJ1-1, with D possibly TRBD1 on 5 matching bases. This CDR3 spans 12 amino acids. Germline lookup yields CDR1 LGHDT and CDR2 YNNKEL (reference sequence). V shed 4 bases and J shed 4 bases, with 7 bases lying between them.

This chain joins TRBV10-2 and TRBJ2-1; 12 bases are a match to TRBD2. V lost 9 bases and J lost 4; bases outside the gene matches: 16. The CDR3 extends over 18 amino acids. From germline, CDR1 is WSHSY and CDR2 SAAADI. The CDR3 region is CARPGGGLAGLLYNEQFF. Here the CDR3 DNA reads TGCGCCAGACCCGGGGGAGGACTAGCGGGACTACTTTACAATGAGCAGTTCTTC.

The CDR3 spells CASTNLAGVGEQYF. As DNA, the CDR3 is TGCGCCAGCACCAATTTAGCGGGAGTCGGCGAGCAGTACTTC. The chain combines TRBV10-2 with TRBJ2-7; the match to TRBD2 covers 9 bases. CDR3 length: 14 amino acids. The V segment lost 7 bases and the J segment 6 bases; nucleotides outside the gene matches: 10. Germline CDR1 WSHSY, CDR2 SAAADI.

V and J are TRBV5-5 and TRBJ2-7, with D perhaps TRBD2 (6 bases). Per germline, CDR1 SGHKS and CDR2 YYEKEE (reference sequence). V dropped 4 bases and J dropped 3 bases, with 11 bases sitting between them. The CDR3 covers 13 residues. The CDR3 loop is CASSIVGGYEQYF. The CDR3 DNA reads as TGTGCCAGCAGCATCGTCGGGGGCTACGAGCAGTACTTC.

Comment on this clone: A read error may produce the germline difference seen at one junction end. V and J are TRBV28 and TRBJ2-4, with a possible D match to TRBD2 (6 bases). Germline-derived CDR1 and CDR2 are MDHEN and SYDVKM. CDR3 size: 8 residues. CDR3 coding DNA: TGTGCCAGCAGCCCTGGGGGGTTC. Translating gives CASSPGGF. The variable domain in full, completed from reference TRBV28 and TRBJ2-4, reads DVKVTQSSRYLVKRTGEKVFLECVQDMDHENMFWYRQDPGLGLRLIYFSYDVKMKEKGDIPEGYSVSREKKERFSLILESASTNQTSMYLCASSPGGFGAGTRLSVL.

This clone was seen just once. V is TRBV3-1 (or the pseudogene TRBV3-2) and J is TRBJ2-1; TRBD2 aligns across 11 bases. J gave up 6 bases and V 3 bases, and 10 bases lay outside the gene matches. This CDR3 is built from 17 residues. The germline V gene encodes CDR1 LGHDT and CDR2 YNNKEL (reference sequence). CDR3 protein: CASSHPPGTSGPNEQFF. As DNA, the CDR3 is TGTGCCAGCAGCCACCCACCTGGGACTAGCGGACCCAATGAGCAGTTCTTC.

The chain combines TRBV3-1 (or the pseudogene TRBV3-2) with TRBJ2-2, with 9 nucleotides matching TRBD2. Per the germline V gene, CDR1 is LGHDT and CDR2 is YNNKEL (reference sequence). The CDR3 is made up of 17 amino acids. With 4 bases clipped from V and 13 bases from J, the junction kept 19 bases outside the gene matches. The CDR3 DNA is TGTGCCAGCAGCCCCCGAATTGTAGCGGGAGTGGGGGATCTGCTGTTTTTT. This encodes CASSPRIVAGVGDLLFF.

This clone was recorded once. In nucleotides, the CDR3 is TGTGCCAGCAGCCGGAGGACCGGTCTTAGCTCCTATAATTCACCCCTCCACTTT. It encodes CASSRRTGLSSYNSPLHF. The V call is TRBV11-2, the J call TRBJ1-6, with D unresolved. The CDR3 is made up of 18 amino acids. Germline lookup yields CDR1 SGHAT and CDR2 FQNNGV. V shed 5 bases and J shed 0 bases, with 17 bases lying between them.

This rearrangement joins TRBV7-9 to TRBJ1-2; the match to TRBD1 covers 8 bases. This CDR3 contains 15 residues. Germline CDR1 is SEHNR and CDR2 is FQNEAQ (reference sequence). Trimming removed 2 bases from V and 7 bases from J; junction bases left unmatched: 9. The CDR3 region has the DNA TGTGCCAGCAGCTTAATCCCCCAGGGGGCGGCTGGCTACACCTTC. It yields the protein CASSLIPQGAAGYTF.

Only one count was recorded for this clone. V usage is TRBV28 and J usage is TRBJ2-3, with 11 bases lining up with TRBD2. CDR1 and CDR2 (germline): MDHEN, SYDVKM. V trimming: 5 bases; J trimming: 0 bases; junction bases outside the gene matches: 4. This CDR3 is built from 16 residues. CDR3 coding DNA: TGTGCCAGCAGTCCCTGGACTAGCGGGAGCACAGATACGCAGTATTTT. Its translation: CASSPWTSGSTDTQYF.

This chain uses TRBV28 with TRBJ2-7; D is ambiguous. With 3 bases removed from V and 0 bases from J, the gap between germline ends came to 6 bases. Germline CDR1 MDHEN, CDR2 SYDVKM. The CDR3 has 13 residues. CDR3 sequence: CASSFPNSYEQYF. The CDR3 DNA reads as TGTGCCAGCAGTTTCCCAAACTCCTACGAGCAGTACTTC.

V is TRBV29-1 and J is TRBJ2-7; the D gene is possibly TRBD2 (6 bases). Trimming cost V 6 bases and J 0 bases, with 15 bases left between them. This CDR3 has 14 residues. From germline, CDR1 is SQVTM and CDR2 ANQGSEA. The CDR3 DNA follows: TGCAGCGTGGCCTCGGGAGTACCCTCCTACGAGCAGTACTTC. Translated: CSVASGVPSYEQYF.

This clone was observed a few times. The CDR3 region is CASSQDELMFF. CDR3 sequence (DNA): TGCGCCAGCAGCCAAGATGAGTTAATGTTTTTT. The chain recombines TRBV4-1 with TRBJ1-4; D not resolved. This CDR3 has 11 amino acids. Germline assignment: CDR1 MGHRA and CDR2 YSYEKL. V was trimmed by 0 bases and J by 15 bases, leaving 8 bases between them.